This entry concerns a single T cell receptor beta chain. There is no known antigen for this receptor. It has no much larger one-base neighbor in the sample; base qualities were not kept. Between the V and J ends, shortened by 4 bases and 4 bases respectively, the junction contains 10 bases. The cysteine opens and the phenylalanine closes a CDR3 of 13 amino acids. The DNA shown is the 39-base CDR3, in frame from base 1. The germline V gene supplies CDR1 MNHEY and CDR2 SVGAGI. The data belong to a study of shared clonotypes between healthy human individuals (dated by TCRdb to about 2020). In the study overall: Two women and three men aged 18 to 49 years were included in the cohort. Libraries were prepared and TCR repertoires were sequenced by different laboratories using diverse techniques, in order to increase sequencing depth and limit assay-specific biases. For each donor, CD4 naive and CD4 memory were each given three plates, CD8 naive was given two plates, and CD8 memory was given one plate. To estimate repertoire size and how much clonotypes are shared between individuals, the study performed deep sequencing of blood TCR repertoires from five healthy adults. Leukapheresis yielded between about 0.94 and 9 billion PBMCs per donor.

Using the deep immunoSEQ assay, multiplex PCR amplified TCR CDR3 regions from genomic DNA. Extracted genomic DNA from each cell subset was distributed evenly across all wells of several immunoSEQ 96-well plates, and each plate was treated as a replicate. For sorted subsets, 150 to 250 ng of genomic DNA, equivalent to around 31,000 T cell genomes, went into each replicate PCR. Purified libraries were quantified with a Qubit 3.0 fluorometer, sized on a Bioanalyzer 2100, and re-quantified with the KAPA Library Quantification kit. Every immunoSEQ 96-well plate was sequenced on a dedicated single-read 150-cycle Illumina NextSeq 550 flow cell. The paper's data handling went like this. Because only junctional sequences without quality scores were contained in the immunoSEQ output, filtering matching that applied to full-length reads could not be performed. To assign V/J genes and CDR3, sequences were annotated against IMGT germline references using PyIR, a Python wrapper for IgBLAST v1.9. Reads were removed for weak V/J assignments (E-value above 1e-6), missing CDR3, stop codons, out-of-frame junctions, or ambiguous translated residues. V3J clonotypes were defined as sequences sharing the same inferred V gene, J gene, and CDR3 amino acid sequence. Percentage overlap between repertoires was computed as shared unique clonotypes divided by the size of the smaller repertoire. Repertoire richness was assessed with RTK rarefaction, the Chao1 estimator, and Recon v2.1 estimates of unobserved clonotypes. For all TCRbeta clonotypes obtained by the gDNA method from a few donors, generation probabilities were computed with OLGA. Sourced from immuneACCESS, this table was stored by TCRdb with only in-frame sequences that have V and J called. A share of the clones is absent; for the studies checked, an unresolved V gene accounts for under half, and the remainder has no known explanation. D and trimming were read from the DNA, whereas the V and J calls and clone size are those reported in that table. The sample records approximately 2.3 million clones, over 90% of which are singletons. About 0.39% of the sample lies in the top ten.

The donors were healthy, HIV-negative adults with no recently reported acute infections or vaccinations. Only Caucasian adults living in Nashville, Tennessee, USA were represented among the donors. CD4+ T cells were enriched through magnetic negative selection, after which naive cells were positively selected on CD45RA and the remaining negative fraction served as the memory subset. Blood was collected by leukapheresis, and PBMCs were isolated by Ficoll-Histopaque density gradient centrifugation and then cryopreserved in liquid nitrogen vapor phase. Purity and quantity of every magnetically sorted T cell population were checked by analytical flow cytometry. Each sorted fraction had its genomic DNA isolated and then quantified by UV absorbance on a Nanodrop 2000c. The paper as a whole reports these results and caveats: Incomplete sequencing was indicated by rarefaction of sorted-subset datasets, despite the large sequencing depth. When a handful of donors were compared, the shared fraction of clonotypes was approximately 5% for naive CD4, 3% to 4% for naive CD8, more than 2% for memory CD4, and less than 0.5% for memory CD8. Compared with non-shared clonotypes, clonotypes shared by all four sorted-subset donors had higher generation probabilities. Pairwise subsampling led to the expectation that sequencing depth would affect the degree of clonotype sharing among donors. Naive subsets generally had larger estimated clonotype richness than memory subsets. The genetic and exposure-history diversity represented was limited by the small number of donors. Sampling was restricted to blood, and TCR repertoires in tissues likely differ from the TCR repertoires found in blood.

The receptor was isolated from a man aged 18 to 35 in good health. Some clones in this sample may be carry-over from other donors' samples. The chain links TRBV6-5 with TRBJ1-2; the D gene assignment is ambiguous. The sample was naive CD4+ T cells from PBMCs. This specimen's cell subset or site label, interpreted: CD45RA+ positively selected. The CDR3 has the sequence CASSLGVSYGYTF. The sequenced DNA: TGTGCCAGCAGTTTGGGCGTCTCCTATGGCTACACCTTC.